One and the same sample provided the 24 T cell receptor beta chains below, sequenced in a study of blood T cell repertoires in COVID-19. The method was immunoSEQ multiplex PCR; TCRdb's version includes in-frame clones alone and lacks a portion of them. The sample lists 250,000 to 300,000 clones, about 88% seen once, with over 2% in the top ten. The source material was PBMCs or T cells enriched from blood (not recorded which). The origin of the receptors is a woman aged 55-70 years in a cohort exposed to, infected with or recovered from COVID-19 (not recorded which).

V usage is TRBV19 and J usage is TRBJ2-6, with 10 bases lining up with TRBD1. V gave up 5 bases and J gave up 2 bases; unmatched junction bases: 6. The germline gives CDR1 LNHDA, CDR2 SQIVND (reference sequence). The CDR3 covers 17 residues. This chain's CDR3 is CASSAAGTGAGANVLTF. The CDR3 DNA is TGTGCCAGTAGTGCCGCCGGGACAGGGGCTGGGGCCAACGTCCTGACTTTC.

The chain joins TRBV7-2 to TRBJ1-4; 9 nucleotides align to TRBD1. With 5 bases clipped from V and 3 bases from J, the junction kept 4 bases outside the gene matches. The CDR3 length is 15 residues. CDR1 and CDR2 (germline): SGHTA, FQGNSA. Written as DNA, the CDR3 is TGTGCCAGCAGCGTGACAGGGGGGGCTAATGAAAAACTGTTTTTT. It encodes CASSVTGGANEKLFF.

The V call is TRBV6-5, the J call TRBJ1-1, with TRBD1 matching over 7 bases. The CDR3 length is 15 residues. CDR1 MNHEY and CDR2 SVGAGI come from the germline V gene. With V trimmed by 4 bases and J by 1 base, 6 bases remained unmatched. As DNA, the CDR3 is TGTGCCAGCAGTTCAGACAGGGCTGCGAACACTGAAGCTTTCTTT. Encoded protein: CASSSDRAANTEAFF.

The genes are TRBV30 and TRBJ2-7, with 7 positions matching TRBD2. J was trimmed by 3 bases and V by 0 bases; bases with no gene match: 8. Looked up from germline, CDR1 is GTSNPN and CDR2 is SVGIG (reference sequence). The CDR3 has 15 amino acids. CDR3 in DNA: TGTGCCTGGAGTGTAGTATCTAGCGGATACTACGAGCAGTACTTC. It specifies CAWSVVSSGYYEQYF.

The chain links TRBV5-1 to TRBJ2-2; 9 nucleotides match TRBD2. Germline V gene lookup returns CDR1 SGHRS and CDR2 YFSETQ. After removal of 6 bases from V and 2 bases from J, the junction contained 2 bases not matched to a gene. The CDR3 is made up of 14 amino acids. The CDR3 protein is CASTSGINTGELFF. The CDR3 DNA sequence: TGCGCCAGCACTAGCGGGATTAACACCGGGGAGCTGTTTTTT.

A few counts support this clone. The chain combines TRBV29-1 with TRBJ2-7; 9 bases are shared with TRBD2. Germline V CDR1 and CDR2: SQVTM, ANQGSEA. The CDR3 sequence is 13 residues long. With V trimmed by 6 bases and J by 5 bases, 8 bases remained unmatched. CDR3 nucleotide sequence: TGCAGCGTCGATAGCGGGGGTCCCCACGAGCAGTACTTC. Translating gives CSVDSGGPHEQYF.

The V and J genes are TRBV28 and TRBJ1-2; D uncertain. Germline V gene sequence: CDR1 MDHEN, CDR2 SYDVKM. The CDR3 is 13 residues long. Trimming pared 5 bases from V and 8 bases from J, leaving 15 bases between. CDR3 in DNA: TGTGCCAGCAGTCTCCCCACGCCGGGGGGCTACACCTTC. As protein: CASSLPTPGGYTF.

The chain links TRBV7-2 to TRBJ1-5; no clear D gene. The CDR3 is made up of 17 amino acids. Germline lookup yields CDR1 SGHTA and CDR2 FQGNSA. Trimming cost V 3 bases and J 0 bases, with 15 bases left between them. CDR3 coding DNA: TGTGCCAGCAGCTTGGCTGGCACATTCCATAGCAATCAGCCCCAGCATTTT. It specifies CASSLAGTFHSNQPQHF.

The gene calls are TRBV28 and TRBJ2-1, with 8 bases aligning to TRBD1. CDR1 MDHEN and CDR2 SYDVKM come from the germline V gene. The CDR3 has 14 residues. The J segment lost 7 bases and the V segment lost 6 bases, leaving 8 bases of the junction unmatched. The CDR3 loop is CASSMTGVRNEQFF. CDR3 in DNA: TGTGCCAGCAGCATGACAGGGGTGAGGAATGAGCAGTTCTTC. Full variable domain (missing parts from reference TRBV28 and TRBJ2-1): DVKVTQSSRYLVKRTGEKVFLECVQDMDHENMFWYRQDPGLGLRLIYFSYDVKMKEKGDIPEGYSVSREKKERFSLILESASTNQTSMYLCASSMTGVRNEQFFGPGTRLTVL.

This chain connects TRBV4-1 to TRBJ2-1, with 14 nucleotides matching TRBD2. The CDR3 is 17 amino acids. The germline V gene encodes CDR1 MGHRA and CDR2 YSYEKL. V trimming: 1 base; J trimming: 8 bases; junction bases outside the gene matches: 7. The CDR3 nucleotides read TGCGCCAGCAGCCAAGCAAGCCAGACTAGCGGGAGGGATGAGCAGTTCTTC. It codes for CASSQASQTSGRDEQFF.

The chain employs TRBV4-3 and TRBJ2-7, with unresolved D. The germline gives CDR1 LGHNA, CDR2 YSLEER. The CDR3 has 15 residues. Trimming left V 0 bases short and J 1 base short, with 10 bases between. The CDR3 DNA is TGCGCCAGCAGCCAAGAAATTTTTTCTTCCTACGAGCAGTACTTC. As protein: CASSQEIFSSYEQYF.

This chain uses TRBV7-3 with TRBJ2-3, with 13 bases identical to TRBD2. Unmatched junction bases numbered 8, after V lost 4 bases and J lost 1 base. The CDR3 has 18 amino acids. Per germline, CDR1 SGHTA and CDR2 FQGTGA. CDR3 in amino acids: CASSSTSGRAVGTDTQYF. CDR3 nucleotides: TGTGCCAGCAGCTCCACTAGCGGGAGGGCCGTTGGCACAGATACGCAGTATTTT.

This chain uses TRBV7-2 with TRBJ1-4, with 10 bases that match TRBD1. Germline V CDR1 and CDR2: SGHTA, FQGNSA. This CDR3 has 14 residues. V gave up 5 bases and J gave up 7 bases; unmatched junction bases: 4. CDR3 bases: TGTGCCAGCAGCAAGGACAGGGGGGGTGAAAAACTGTTTTTT. This codes for CASSKDRGGEKLFF.

This chain uses TRBV28 with TRBJ1-3, with 10 bases fitting TRBD1. This CDR3 comprises 16 residues. J was trimmed by 8 bases and V by 6 bases; bases with no gene match: 13. The germline V gene has CDR1 MDHEN and CDR2 SYDVKM. The CDR3 loop is CASRQLSGTGDDTIYF. The CDR3 coding sequence is TGTGCCAGCAGGCAACTTTCCGGGACAGGGGACGACACCATATATTTT.

J is TRBJ2-6 and V is TRBV18, with D perhaps matching TRBD1 (5 bases). V lost 3 bases and J lost 4, with 16 bases in between. The CDR3 totals 17 residues. Germline V gives CDR1 KGHSH, CDR2 LQKENI. Written as DNA, the CDR3 is TGTGCCAGCTCACCGATAAAACAGGTCCCGGGGGCCAACGTCCTGACTTTC. This encodes CASSPIKQVPGANVLTF.

This clone was observed a single time. The chain links TRBV5-1 to TRBJ1-5; no clear D gene. Germline V gene data show CDR1 as SGHRS and CDR2 as YFSETQ. This CDR3 comprises 14 residues. V dropped 0 bases and J dropped 6 bases, with 10 bases sitting between them. The CDR3 region has the DNA TGCGCCAGCAGCTTGGTGGGAGCTGGTCAGCCCCAGCATTTT. It specifies CASSLVGAGQPQHF. The entire variable domain, with the rest obtained from reference TRBV5-1 and TRBJ1-5, is as follows: KAGVTQTPRYLIKTRGQQVTLSCSPISGHRSVSWYQQTPGQGLQFLFEYFSETQRNKGNFPGRFSGRQFSNSRSEMNVSTLELGDSALYLCASSLVGAGQPQHFGDGTRLSIL.

About this clone itself: This sample includes further DNA sequences coding for the same CDR3. The rearrangement links TRBV5-1 to TRBJ2-1; D call uncertain. This CDR3 has 14 residues. Germline V gene lookup returns CDR1 SGHRS and CDR2 YFSETQ. V was cut by 2 bases and J by 2 bases, with 8 bases left in between. This CDR3 is CASSLGQAYNEQFF. The CDR3 DNA reads as TGCGCCAGCAGCTTAGGTCAGGCCTACAATGAGCAGTTCTTC.

The chain joins TRBV11-2 to TRBJ1-6; D might be TRBD1 (5 bases). V lost 3 bases, J lost 10 bases, and 10 bases lay in between. Germline V gene data show CDR1 as SGHAT and CDR2 as FQNNGV. CDR3 size: 13 residues. The CDR3 loop reads CASSFAGFSPLHF. The CDR3 DNA sequence: TGTGCCAGCAGCTTCGCAGGGTTCTCACCCCTCCACTTT. The full variable domain, its missing parts supplied by reference TRBV11-2 and TRBJ1-6, is EAGVAQSPRYKIIEKRQSVAFWCNPISGHATLYWYQQILGQGPKLLIQFQNNGVVDDSQLPKDRFSAERLKGVDSTLKIQPAKLEDSAVYLCASSFAGFSPLHFGNGTRLTVT.

J is TRBJ1-2 and V is TRBV24-1; 7 nucleotides match TRBD1. J was trimmed by 4 bases and V by 4 bases; bases with no gene match: 11. CDR3 size: 16 residues. The V gene's germline CDR1 is KGHDR and CDR2 SFDVKD. Here the CDR3 DNA reads TGTGCCACCAGTGACCCGGGACAGAGACACGGCTATGGCTACACCTTC. This translates into CATSDPGQRHGYGYTF.

This clone has only a few counts. The rearrangement joins TRBV28 to TRBJ1-2; D is undetermined. This CDR3 has 13 residues. Trimming took 10 bases from V and 4 from J, leaving 16 bases between them. The germline gives CDR1 MDHEN, CDR2 SYDVKM. The CDR3 DNA reads TGTGCCACTGAGGGATCATCAGCCTATGGCTACACCTTC. Amino acid sequence: CATEGSSAYGYTF.

The chain joins TRBV11-2 to TRBJ1-2; D uncertain. This CDR3 is 15 amino acids long. V lost 0 bases and J 2 bases, leaving 10 bases between the germline ends. Germline loops: CDR1 SGHAT, CDR2 FQNNGV. In DNA form, the CDR3 reads TGTGCCAGCAGCTTAGAATGGGCAGCCAACTATGGCTACACCTTC. Translation gives CASSLEWAANYGYTF.

The chain joins TRBV14 to TRBJ2-1; TRBD2 matches 8 bases. Germline trimming cut 4 bases from V and 5 bases from J; bases unmatched to any gene: 7. From germline, CDR1 is SGHDN and CDR2 FVKESK. The CDR3 runs to 15 residues. The CDR3 region has the DNA TGTGCCAGCAGCCTAAGCGGGAGAGGAAACAATGAGCAGTTCTTC. Its protein is CASSLSGRGNNEQFF. Full variable domain (remainder filled in from reference TRBV14 and TRBJ2-1): EAGVTQFPSHSVIEKGQTVTLRCDPISGHDNLYWYRRVMGKEIKFLLHFVKESKQDESGMPNNRFLAERTGGTYSTLKVQPAELEDSGVYFCASSLSGRGNNEQFFGPGTRLTVL.

For the CDR3, the DNA is TGTGCCGGAGGATCGGGGAATTCACCCCTCCACTTT. Its protein product is CAGGSGNSPLHF. This rearrangement joins TRBV15 to TRBJ1-6; D remains ambiguous. Germline CDR1 reads LNHNV; CDR2 reads YYDKDF (reference sequence). Trimming removed 11 bases from V and 7 bases from J, with 12 bases in between. There are 12 residues in the CDR3.

The chain links TRBV6-5 to TRBJ1-2; a weak D match, TRBD1 (6 bases). The germline gives CDR1 MNHEY, CDR2 SVGAGI. This CDR3 spans 12 amino acids. V dropped 11 bases and J dropped 8 bases, with 18 bases sitting between them. The CDR3 nucleotides are TGTGCCGGGGAGGGGGGGCGAGTCGGCTACACCTTC. Protein: CAGEGGRVGYTF.